Listed below are T cell receptor beta chains from one sample, sequenced in a study of immune characterization of retroperitoneal liposarcoma. Using its own MiXCR run on the PCR reads, TCRdb lists one record per CDR3 protein. The sample carries some 11,000 distinct CDR3 sequences, approximately 22% recorded once. Input material: blood. These receptors came from a female donor with retroperitoneal liposarcoma. The CDR3 runs from the conserved cysteine through the conserved F or W. A D gene is named only where the DNA matches it firmly. Expanded clones get a size class; other rows say once, few or many, or leave the size out.

D | size | J | V | CDR3 | DNA
TRBD2 | - | TRBJ2-7 | TRBV5-1 | CASRPTSGYSYEQYF | TGCGCCAGCAGACCTACTAGCGGGTACTCCTACGAGCAGTACTTC
- | - | TRBJ2-5 | TRBV5-6 | CASSLRGAPSQETQYF | TGTGCCAGCAGCTTGAGAGGGGCCCCCAGCCAAGAGACCCAGTACTTC
- | many | TRBJ1-4 | TRBV6-1 | CASSARQPSKLFF | TGTGCCAGCAGTGCTAGACAGCCATCAAAACTGTTTTTT
- | medium-sized | TRBJ2-2 | TRBV11-3 | CASSLDITGELFF | TGTGCCAGCAGCTTAGATATCACCGGGGAGCTGTTTTTT
- | - | TRBJ1-1 | TRBV6-5 | CASSYRGRDTEAFF | TGTGCCAGCAGTTACAGGGGAAGGGACACTGAAGCTTTCTTT
TRBD2 | medium-sized | TRBJ2-5 | TRBV6-1 | CASSFGTSGGTQYF | TGTGCCAGCAGTTTCGGGACTAGCGGCGGCACCCAGTACTTC
- | - | TRBJ2-7 | TRBV4-1 | CASSQEGGASYEQYF | TGCGCCAGCAGCCAAGAGGGCGGGGCATCATACGAGCAGTACTTC
- | few | TRBJ2-7 | TRBV10-1 | CASSPRVGGEQYF | TGCGCCAGCAGCCCCCGCGTTGGCGGTGAGCAGTACTTC
- | - | TRBJ1-2 | TRBV11-2 | CVSGPDLTYGYTF | TGTGTCAGCGGCCCAGACCTTACCTATGGCTACACCTTC
- | medium-sized | TRBJ2-3 | TRBV12-3/TRBV12-4 | CASTSPRPQGTDTQYF | TGTGCCAGCACCTCCCCGAGGCCCCAGGGCACAGATACGCAGTATTTT
TRBD1 | - | TRBJ2-4 | TRBV6-1 | CASSRTGDPKNIQYF | TGTGCCAGCAGTAGGACAGGGGATCCCAAAAACATTCAGTACTTC
- | medium-sized | TRBJ2-1 | TRBV11-3 | CASSLDGSLGNEQFF | TGTGCCAGCAGCTTAGATGGGAGCCTCGGCAATGAGCAGTTCTTC
- | many | TRBJ2-1 | TRBV12-3/TRBV12-4 | CASSLVETQFF | TGTGCCAGCAGTTTAGTAGAGACCCAGTTCTTC
TRBD2 | few | TRBJ2-1 | TRBV9 | CASSNLDSGRLYNEQFF | TGTGCCAGCAGTAACCTAGATAGCGGGAGGCTATACAATGAGCAGTTCTTC
TRBD2 | - | TRBJ2-1 | TRBV6-5 | CASSYSTPGRGGYEQFF | TGTGCCAGCAGTTACTCGACCCCGGGCCGGGGGGGCTACGAGCAGTTCTTC
TRBD1 | many | TRBJ2-5 | TRBV27 | CASSWGQGHNEQYF | TGTGCCAGCAGTTGGGGACAGGGGCATAATGAGCAGTACTTC
TRBD2 | - | TRBJ2-3 | TRBV10-3 | CAISVGGLGGTDTQYF | TGTGCCATCAGTGTAGGTGGACTAGGGGGCACAGATACGCAGTATTTT
- | medium-sized | TRBJ2-1 | TRBV27 | CASSLGLNYYNEQFF | TGTGCCAGCAGTTTAGGACTAAACTACTACAATGAGCAGTTCTTC
- | few | TRBJ1-4 | TRBV12-3/TRBV12-4 | CATSSTNEKLFF | TGTGCCACATCCTCAACTAATGAAAAACTGTTTTTT
- | - | TRBJ2-4 | TRBV28 | CASSLSRAGKNIQYF | TGTGCCAGCTCACTCTCGCGAGCGGGCAAAAACATTCAGTACTTC
- | many | TRBJ2-2 | TRBV6-1 | CASSQTRANTGELFF | TGTGCCAGCAGCCAAACCAGGGCGAACACCGGGGAGCTGTTTTTT
TRBD1 | - | TRBJ2-1 | TRBV11-3 | CASSQGQGGEQFF | TGTGCCAGCAGCCAGGGACAGGGAGGCGAGCAGTTCTTC
- | many | TRBJ2-7 | TRBV6-5 | CASSYSGEQYF | TGTGCCAGCAGTTACTCGGGCGAGCAGTACTTC
TRBD2 | - | TRBJ2-3 | TRBV6-2/TRBV6-3 | CASTGPSGSDTQYF | TGTGCCAGCACGGGGCCTAGCGGCTCAGATACGCAGTATTTT
- | - | TRBJ2-6 | TRBV11-2 | CASSSLRFANVLTF | TGTGCCAGCAGCTCCCTACGGTTTGCCAACGTCCTGACTTTC
- | - | TRBJ1-6 | TRBV7-2 | CASSLGGQGSNSPLHF | TGTGCCAGCAGCTTAGGAGGGCAGGGTTCGAATTCACCCCTCCACTTT
TRBD1 | few | TRBJ2-1 | TRBV5-1 | CASSSGQGHNEQFF | TGCGCCAGCAGCTCAGGACAGGGCCACAATGAGCAGTTCTTC
- | - | TRBJ2-4 | TRBV7-6 | CASSPGKGNIQYF | TGTGCCAGCAGCCCGGGCAAAGGGAACATTCAGTACTTC
- | few | TRBJ2-3 | TRBV6-6 | CASSYSTREPTDTQYF | TGTGCCAGCAGTTACTCTACTCGGGAACCCACAGATACGCAGTATTTT
TRBD1 | - | TRBJ2-1 | TRBV7-3 | CASSLAGQEDNEQFF | TGTGCCAGCAGCTTGGCGGGACAGGAGGACAATGAGCAGTTCTTC
- | few | TRBJ1-1 | TRBV27 | CASSPFWTGGVSEAFF | TGTGCCAGCAGTCCATTCTGGACGGGTGGAGTCTCTGAAGCTTTCTTT
- | once | TRBJ1-1 | TRBV7-3 | CASSLGMNTEAFF | TGTGCCAGCAGCTTGGGGATGAACACTGAAGCTTTCTTT
TRBD1 | few | TRBJ2-4 | TRBV11-3 | CASNRGQNIQYF | TGTGCCAGCAACAGGGGGCAGAACATTCAGTACTTC
TRBD1 | - | TRBJ1-4 | TRBV12-3/TRBV12-4 | CASSPRTGGSATNEKLFF | TGTGCCAGCAGTCCTCGGACAGGGGGCTCTGCAACTAATGAAAAACTGTTTTTT
TRBD1 | - | TRBJ1-1 | TRBV30 | CAWSVTGGFWNTEAFF | TGTGCCTGGAGTGTAACAGGGGGCTTCTGGAACACTGAAGCTTTCTTT
- | medium-sized | TRBJ2-5 | TRBV6-1 | CASSGGIIQGFQETQYF | TGTGCCAGCAGTGGTGGGATAATCCAGGGTTTCCAAGAGACCCAGTACTTC
- | medium-sized | TRBJ2-1 | TRBV6-1 | CASRELGEQFF | TGTGCCAGCCGGGAGCTGGGTGAGCAGTTCTTC
TRBD2 | - | TRBJ2-5 | TRBV20-1 | CSASGRDQETQYF | TGCAGTGCTAGCGGGAGGGACCAAGAGACCCAGTACTTC
TRBD1 | - | TRBJ2-2 | TRBV3-1 | CASSRTQGKNTGELFF | TGTGCCAGCAGCCGCACACAGGGGAAGAACACCGGGGAGCTGTTTTTT
TRBD2 | medium-sized | TRBJ2-5 | TRBV25-1 | CASSESTSGEGETQYF | TGTGCCAGCAGTGAATCGACTAGCGGGGAAGGGGAGACCCAGTACTTC
- | once | TRBJ2-5 | TRBV28 | CASQSGALGETQYF | TGTGCCAGCCAGAGTGGGGCGCTGGGGGAGACCCAGTACTTC